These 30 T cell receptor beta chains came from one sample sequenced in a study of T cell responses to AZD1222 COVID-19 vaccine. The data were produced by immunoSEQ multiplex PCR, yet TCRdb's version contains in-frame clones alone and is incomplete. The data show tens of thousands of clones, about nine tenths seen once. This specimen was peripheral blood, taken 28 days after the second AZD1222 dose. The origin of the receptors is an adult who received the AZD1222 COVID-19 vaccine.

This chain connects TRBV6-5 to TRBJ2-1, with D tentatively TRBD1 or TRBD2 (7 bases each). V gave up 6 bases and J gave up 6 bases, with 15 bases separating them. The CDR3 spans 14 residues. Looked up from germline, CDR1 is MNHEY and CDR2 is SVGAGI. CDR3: CASRRGRGPNEQFF. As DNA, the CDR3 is TGTGCCAGCAGACGGGGGAGGGGGCCCAATGAGCAGTTCTTC.

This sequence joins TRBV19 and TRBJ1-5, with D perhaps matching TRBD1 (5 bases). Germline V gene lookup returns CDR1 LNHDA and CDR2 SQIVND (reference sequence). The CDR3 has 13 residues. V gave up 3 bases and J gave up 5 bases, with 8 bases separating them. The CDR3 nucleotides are TGTGCCAGTAGTATTTTGGGGGATCAGCCCCAGCATTTT. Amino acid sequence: CASSILGDQPQHF.

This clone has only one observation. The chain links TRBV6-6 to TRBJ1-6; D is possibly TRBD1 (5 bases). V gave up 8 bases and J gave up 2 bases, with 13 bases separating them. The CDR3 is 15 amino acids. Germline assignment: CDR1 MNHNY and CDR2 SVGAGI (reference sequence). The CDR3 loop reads CASQEGMAYNSPLHF. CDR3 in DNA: TGTGCCAGCCAAGAGGGGATGGCCTATAATTCACCCCTCCACTTT.

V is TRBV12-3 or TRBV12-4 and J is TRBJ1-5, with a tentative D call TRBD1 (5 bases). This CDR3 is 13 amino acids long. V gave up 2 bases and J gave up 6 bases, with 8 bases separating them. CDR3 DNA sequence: TGTGCCAGCAGTTTAAGGGACGGTCAGCCCCAGCATTTT. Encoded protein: CASSLRDGQPQHF.

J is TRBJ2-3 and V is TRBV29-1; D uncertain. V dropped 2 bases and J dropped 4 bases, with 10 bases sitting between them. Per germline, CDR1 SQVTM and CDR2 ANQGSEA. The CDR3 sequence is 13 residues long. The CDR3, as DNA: TGCAGCGTTGAAAATCGGGCGGCAGATACGCAGTATTTT. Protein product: CSVENRAADTQYF.

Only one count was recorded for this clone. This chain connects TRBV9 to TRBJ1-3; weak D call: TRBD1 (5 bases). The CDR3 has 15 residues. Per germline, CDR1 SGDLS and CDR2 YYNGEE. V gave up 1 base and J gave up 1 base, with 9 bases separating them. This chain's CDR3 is CASSVFGGSGNTIYF. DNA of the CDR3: TGTGCCAGCAGCGTATTCGGGGGTTCTGGAAACACCATATATTTT.

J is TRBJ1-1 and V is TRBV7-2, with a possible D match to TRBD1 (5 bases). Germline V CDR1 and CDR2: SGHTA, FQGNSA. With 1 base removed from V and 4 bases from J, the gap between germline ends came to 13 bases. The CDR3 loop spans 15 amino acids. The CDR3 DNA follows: TGTGCCAGCAGCTTAGTAAAAGGGGTGAGCACTGAAGCTTTCTTT. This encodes CASSLVKGVSTEAFF.

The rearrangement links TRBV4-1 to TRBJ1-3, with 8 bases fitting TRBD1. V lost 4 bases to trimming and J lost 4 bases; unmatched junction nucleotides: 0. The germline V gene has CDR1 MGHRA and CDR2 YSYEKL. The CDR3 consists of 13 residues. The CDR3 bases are TGCGCCAGCAGCCGGACAGGGGGAAACACCATATATTTT. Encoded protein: CASSRTGGNTIYF.

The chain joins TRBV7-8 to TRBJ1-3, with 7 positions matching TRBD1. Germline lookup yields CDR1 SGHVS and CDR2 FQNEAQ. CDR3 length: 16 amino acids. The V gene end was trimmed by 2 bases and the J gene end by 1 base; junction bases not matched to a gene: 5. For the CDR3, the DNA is TGTGCCAGCAGCTTAAGACCGACAGGGTCTGGAAACACCATATATTTT. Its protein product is CASSLRPTGSGNTIYF. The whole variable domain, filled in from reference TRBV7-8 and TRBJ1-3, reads GAGVSQSPRYKVAKRGQDVALRCDPISGHVSLFWYQQALGQGPEFLTYFQNEAQLDKSGLPSDRFFAERPEGSVSTLKIQRTQQEDSAVYLCASSLRPTGSGNTIYFGEGSWLTVV.

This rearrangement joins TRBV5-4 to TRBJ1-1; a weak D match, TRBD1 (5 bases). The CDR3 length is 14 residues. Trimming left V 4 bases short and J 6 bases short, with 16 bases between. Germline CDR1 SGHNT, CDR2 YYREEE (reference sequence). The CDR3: CASSPRGGTPEAFF. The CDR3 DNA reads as TGTGCCAGCAGCCCTCGGGGGGGAACCCCTGAAGCTTTCTTT. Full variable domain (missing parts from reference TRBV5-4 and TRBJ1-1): ETGVTQSPTHLIKTRGQQVTLRCSSQSGHNTVSWYQQALGQGPQFIFQYYREEENGRGNFPPRFSGLQFPNYSSELNVNALELDDSALYLCASSPRGGTPEAFFGQGTRLTVV.

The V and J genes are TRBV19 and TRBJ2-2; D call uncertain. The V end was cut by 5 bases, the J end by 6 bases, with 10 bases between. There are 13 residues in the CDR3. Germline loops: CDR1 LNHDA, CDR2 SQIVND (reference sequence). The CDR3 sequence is CASSLLGSGELFF. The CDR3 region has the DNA TGTGCCAGTAGTTTATTGGGGTCCGGGGAGCTGTTTTTT.

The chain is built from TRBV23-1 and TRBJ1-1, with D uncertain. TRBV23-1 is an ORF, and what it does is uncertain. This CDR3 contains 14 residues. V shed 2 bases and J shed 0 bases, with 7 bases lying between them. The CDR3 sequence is CASSQLSMNTEAFF. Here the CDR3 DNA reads TGCGCCAGCAGTCAACTCAGCATGAACACTGAAGCTTTCTTT.

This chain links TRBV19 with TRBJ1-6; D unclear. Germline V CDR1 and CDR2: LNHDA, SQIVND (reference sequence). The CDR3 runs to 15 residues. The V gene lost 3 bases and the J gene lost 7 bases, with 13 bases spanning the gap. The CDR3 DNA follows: TGTGCCAGTAGTATTAGCAACACTGGAAATTCACCCCTCCACTTT. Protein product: CASSISNTGNSPLHF.

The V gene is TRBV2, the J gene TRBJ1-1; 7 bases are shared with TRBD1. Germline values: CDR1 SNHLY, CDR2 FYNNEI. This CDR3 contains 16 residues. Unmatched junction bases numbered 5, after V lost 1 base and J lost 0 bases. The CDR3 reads CASSEGQGVMNTEAFF. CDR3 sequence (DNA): TGTGCCAGCAGTGAAGGACAGGGAGTCATGAACACTGAAGCTTTCTTT.

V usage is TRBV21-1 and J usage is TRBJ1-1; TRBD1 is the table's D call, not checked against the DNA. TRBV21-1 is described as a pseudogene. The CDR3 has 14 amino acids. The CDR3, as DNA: TGTGCCAGCAGTGGGGGACAGGGGAACACTGAAGCTTTCTTT. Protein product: CASSGGQGNTEAFF.

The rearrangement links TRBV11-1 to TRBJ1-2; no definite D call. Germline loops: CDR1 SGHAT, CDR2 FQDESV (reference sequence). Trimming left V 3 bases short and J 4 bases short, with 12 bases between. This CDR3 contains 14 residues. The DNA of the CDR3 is TGTGCCAGCAGCTTTGGGTCGACGGCCTATGGCTACACCTTC. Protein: CASSFGSTAYGYTF.

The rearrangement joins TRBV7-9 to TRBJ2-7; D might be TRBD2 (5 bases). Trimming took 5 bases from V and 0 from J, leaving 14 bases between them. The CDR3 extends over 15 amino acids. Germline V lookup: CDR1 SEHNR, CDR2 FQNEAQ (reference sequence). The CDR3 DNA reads TGTGCCAGCAGCCCAAACACGGGGAGCTCCTACGAGCAGTACTTC. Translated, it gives CASSPNTGSSYEQYF.

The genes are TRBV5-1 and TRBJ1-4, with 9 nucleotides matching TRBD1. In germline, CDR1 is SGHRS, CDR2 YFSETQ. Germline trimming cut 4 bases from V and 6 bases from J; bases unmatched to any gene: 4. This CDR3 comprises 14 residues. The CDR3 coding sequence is TGCGCCAGCAGCGTTCGGACAGGGGATGAAAAACTGTTTTTT. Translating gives CASSVRTGDEKLFF. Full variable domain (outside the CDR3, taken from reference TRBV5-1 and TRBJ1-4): KAGVTQTPRYLIKTRGQQVTLSCSPISGHRSVSWYQQTPGQGLQFLFEYFSETQRNKGNFPGRFSGRQFSNSRSEMNVSTLELGDSALYLCASSVRTGDEKLFFGSGTQLSVL.

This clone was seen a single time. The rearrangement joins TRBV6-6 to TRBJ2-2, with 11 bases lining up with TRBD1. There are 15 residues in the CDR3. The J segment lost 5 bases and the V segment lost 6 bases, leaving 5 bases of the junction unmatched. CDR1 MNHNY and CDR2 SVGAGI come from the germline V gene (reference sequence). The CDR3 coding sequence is TGTGCCAGCAGAAGGACAGGGGGCAGGACCGGGGAGCTGTTTTTT. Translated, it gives CASRRTGGRTGELFF.

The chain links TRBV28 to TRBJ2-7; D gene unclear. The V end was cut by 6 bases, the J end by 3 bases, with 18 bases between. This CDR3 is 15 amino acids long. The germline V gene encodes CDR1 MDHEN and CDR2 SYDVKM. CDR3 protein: CASRYRPNVVYEQYF. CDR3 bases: TGTGCCAGCAGATATAGACCAAACGTCGTCTACGAGCAGTACTTC.

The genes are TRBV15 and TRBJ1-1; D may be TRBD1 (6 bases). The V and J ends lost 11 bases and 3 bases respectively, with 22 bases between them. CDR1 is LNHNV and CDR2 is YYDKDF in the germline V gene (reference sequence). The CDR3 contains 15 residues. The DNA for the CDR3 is TGTGCCGACTACAGGGCTGGGGATAGTCACACTGAAGCTTTCTTT. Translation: CADYRAGDSHTEAFF. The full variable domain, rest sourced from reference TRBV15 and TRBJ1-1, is DAMVIQNPRYQVTQFGKPVTLSCSQTLNHNVMYWYQQKSSQAPKLLFHYYDKDFNNEADTPDNFQSRRPNTSFCFLDIRSPGLGDTAMYLCADYRAGDSHTEAFFGQGTRLTVV.

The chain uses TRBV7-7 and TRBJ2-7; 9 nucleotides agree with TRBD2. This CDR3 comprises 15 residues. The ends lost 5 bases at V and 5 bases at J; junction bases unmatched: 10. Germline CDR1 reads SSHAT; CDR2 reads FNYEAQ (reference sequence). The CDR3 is CASSPMGTSRNEQYF. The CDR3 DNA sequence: TGTGCCAGCAGCCCCATGGGGACTAGCCGCAACGAGCAGTACTTC. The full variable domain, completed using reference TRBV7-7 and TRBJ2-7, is GAGVSQSPRYKVTKRGQDVTLRCDPISSHATLYWYQQALGQGPEFLTYFNYEAQPDKSGLPSDRFSAERPEGSISTLTIQRTEQRDSAMYRCASSPMGTSRNEQYFGPGTRLTVT.

CDR3 sequence: CASRDGGAGTDTQYF. DNA for the CDR3: TGTGCCAGCAGGGACGGGGGGGCCGGCACAGATACGCAGTATTTT. This chain uses TRBV27 with TRBJ2-3; 8 bases are shared with TRBD2. With 6 bases clipped from V and 1 base from J, the junction kept 6 bases outside the gene matches. From germline, CDR1 is MNHEY and CDR2 SMNVEV (reference sequence). This CDR3 has 15 amino acids.

CDR3 protein: CAWRRDRPYEQYF. The CDR3 region has the DNA TGTGCCTGGAGACGAGACAGGCCCTACGAGCAGTACTTC. The rearrangement joins TRBV30 to TRBJ2-7, with a possible D match to TRBD1 (6 bases). The V end lost 3 bases, the J end lost 2 bases, and 11 bases lay between the germline ends. This CDR3 comprises 13 residues. Germline-derived CDR1 and CDR2 are GTSNPN and SVGIG (reference sequence).

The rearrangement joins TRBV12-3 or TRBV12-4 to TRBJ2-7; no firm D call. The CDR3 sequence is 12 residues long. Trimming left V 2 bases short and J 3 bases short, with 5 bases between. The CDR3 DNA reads TGTGCCAGCAGTTTAAAGTTCTACGAGCAGTACTTC. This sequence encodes CASSLKFYEQYF.

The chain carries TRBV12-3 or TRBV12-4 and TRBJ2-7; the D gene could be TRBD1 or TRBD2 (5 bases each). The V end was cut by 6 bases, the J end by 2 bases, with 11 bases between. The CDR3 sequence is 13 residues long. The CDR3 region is CASSGDGAYEQYF. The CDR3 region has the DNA TGTGCCAGCAGCGGGGACGGGGCCTACGAGCAGTACTTC.

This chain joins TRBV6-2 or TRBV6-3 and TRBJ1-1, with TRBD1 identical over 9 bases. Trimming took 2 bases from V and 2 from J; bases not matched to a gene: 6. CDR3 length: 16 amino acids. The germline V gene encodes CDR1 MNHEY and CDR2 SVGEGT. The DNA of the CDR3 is TGTGCCAGCAGTTACAGAGGGACAGGGAGTAACACTGAAGCTTTCTTT. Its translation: CASSYRGTGSNTEAFF.

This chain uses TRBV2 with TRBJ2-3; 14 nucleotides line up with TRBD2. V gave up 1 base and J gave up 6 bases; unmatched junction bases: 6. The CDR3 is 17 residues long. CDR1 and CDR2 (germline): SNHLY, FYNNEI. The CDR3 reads CASSEGTSGGRGDTQYF. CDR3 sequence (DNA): TGTGCCAGCAGTGAAGGGACTAGCGGGGGGCGAGGGGATACGCAGTATTTT.

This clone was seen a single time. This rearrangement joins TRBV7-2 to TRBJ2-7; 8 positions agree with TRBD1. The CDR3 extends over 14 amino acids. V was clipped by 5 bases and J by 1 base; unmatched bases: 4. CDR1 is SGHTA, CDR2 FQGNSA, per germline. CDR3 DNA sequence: TGTGCCAGCAGCACTGGACAGGGATCCTACGAGCAGTACTTC. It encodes CASSTGQGSYEQYF.

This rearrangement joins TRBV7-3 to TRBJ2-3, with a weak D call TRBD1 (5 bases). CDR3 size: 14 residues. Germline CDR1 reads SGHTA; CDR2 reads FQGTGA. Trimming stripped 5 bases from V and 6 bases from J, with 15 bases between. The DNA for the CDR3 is TGTGCCAGCAGCAAGGGGCAGGGTATGGATACGCAGTATTTT. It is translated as CASSKGQGMDTQYF. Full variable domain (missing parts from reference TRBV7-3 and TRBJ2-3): GAGVSQTPSNKVTEKGKYVELRCDPISGHTALYWYRQSLGQGPEFLIYFQGTGAADDSGLPNDRFFAVRPEGSVSTLKIQRTERGDSAVYLCASSKGQGMDTQYFGPGTRLTVL.